This is a list of T cell receptor beta chains from one sample in a study of cytomegalovirus exposure and HLA in healthy donors. Produced via immunoSEQ multiplex PCR; TCRdb's table is partial and in-frame only. The repertoire holds under 150,000 clones, with approximately 88% as singletons. Material: PBMCs. The receptors were sampled from a woman aged 18-29 years in good health and CMV-seropositive. CDR3s include the opening cysteine and the closing phenylalanine or tryptophan. The D gene is left open where the match is weak. The size of a clone is reported for some rows only, either as once, few or many, or as a class for expanded clones.

v_gene,d_gene,abundance,j_gene,CDR3nt,CDR3aa
TRBV30,NA,few,TRBJ1-5,TGTGCCTGGAGCGCAGGGAGCAATCAGCCCCAGCATTTT,CAWSAGSNQPQHF
TRBV6-6,NA,NA,TRBJ1-5,TGTGCCAGCAGCGGGAGGGGGATGTATAGCAATCAGCCCCAGCATTTT,CASSGRGMYSNQPQHF
TRBV5-6,TRBD1,NA,TRBJ2-5,TGTGCCAGCAGCTTAACAGGGGTAGGGGCCCAAGAGACCCAGTACTTC,CASSLTGVGAQETQYF
TRBV19,TRBD1,NA,TRBJ2-7,TGTGCCAGTAGTGAGCGGACAGGGGAGAATTACGAGCAGTACTTC,CASSERTGENYEQYF
TRBV29-1,NA,NA,TRBJ2-5,TGCAGCGTTCTCCCAGTTCAAGAGACCCAGTACTTC,CSVLPVQETQYF
TRBV13,TRBD1,once,TRBJ1-2,TGTGCCAGCAGCCGCAGGGGGATAGGTGGCTACACCTTC,CASSRRGIGGYTF
TRBV19,TRBD2,NA,TRBJ2-7,TGTGCCAGTAGTATCATAGCGGGGCCCACCTACGAGCAGTACTTC,CASSIIAGPTYEQYF
TRBV6-6,NA,NA,TRBJ2-7,TGTGCCAGCAGTTACACTGTACCCTCCTACGAGCAGTACTTC,CASSYTVPSYEQYF
TRBV5-4,NA,NA,TRBJ2-3,TGTGCCAGCAGCGCTCGTCAGGTAACGGCAGATACGCAGTATTTT,CASSARQVTADTQYF
TRBV29-1,TRBD2,NA,TRBJ2-7,TGCAGCGTCTGCGCCGGACTAGCGGTCGAGCAGTACTTC,CSVCAGLAVEQYF
TRBV6-5,NA,NA,TRBJ2-3,TGTGCCAGCAGTTCCAGTGAGACTAGCACAGATACGCAGTATTTT,CASSSSETSTDTQYF
TRBV7-9,NA,NA,TRBJ1-5,TGTGCCAGCAGTAAAGCCGGAGGGGATAGCAATCAGCCCCAGCATTTT,CASSKAGGDSNQPQHF
TRBV6-1,NA,NA,TRBJ1-2,TGTGCCAGCAGTGAGTCCGGGGGTCAGGGCTACACCTTC,CASSESGGQGYTF
TRBV7-9,NA,NA,TRBJ2-1,TGTGCCAGCAGCATTGACAGCAGCTCCTACAATGAGCAGTTCTTC,CASSIDSSSYNEQFF
TRBV29-1,NA,NA,TRBJ1-1,TGCAGCGTTCATCGGGGGATGAACACTGAAGCTTTCTTT,CSVHRGMNTEAFF
TRBV11-1,NA,NA,TRBJ1-2,TGTGCCAGCAGCTCACAAACAGGGCCCGACGGCTACACCTTC,CASSSQTGPDGYTF
TRBV27,TRBD1,NA,TRBJ1-1,TGTGCCAGCAGGGCGGGACAGGCGAACACTGAAGCTTTCTTT,CASRAGQANTEAFF
TRBV9,NA,NA,TRBJ2-7,TGTGCCAGCAGCGTAGATTCTGGGGGCCGAAGCGAGCAGTACTTC,CASSVDSGGRSEQYF
TRBV18,TRBD1,NA,TRBJ1-2,TGTGCCAGCTCACCCCCTAACACAGGGGGCAATGGCTACACCTTC,CASSPPNTGGNGYTF
TRBV11-3,NA,NA,TRBJ2-5,TGTGCCAGCAGCTTGGGGGGAAGAGAGACCCAGTACTTC,CASSLGGRETQYF